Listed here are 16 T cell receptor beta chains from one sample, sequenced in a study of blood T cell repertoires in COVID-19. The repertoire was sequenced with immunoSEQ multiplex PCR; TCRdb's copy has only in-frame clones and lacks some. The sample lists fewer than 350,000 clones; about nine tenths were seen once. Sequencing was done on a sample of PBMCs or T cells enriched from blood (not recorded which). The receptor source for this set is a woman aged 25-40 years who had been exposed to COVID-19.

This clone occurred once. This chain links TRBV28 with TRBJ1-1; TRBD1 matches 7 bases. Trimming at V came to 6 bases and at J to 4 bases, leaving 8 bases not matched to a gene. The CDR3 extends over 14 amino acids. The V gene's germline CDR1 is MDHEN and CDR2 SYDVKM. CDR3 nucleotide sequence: TGTGCCAGCAGGCCGGGACAGAAACCCACTGAAGCTTTCTTT. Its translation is CASRPGQKPTEAFF.

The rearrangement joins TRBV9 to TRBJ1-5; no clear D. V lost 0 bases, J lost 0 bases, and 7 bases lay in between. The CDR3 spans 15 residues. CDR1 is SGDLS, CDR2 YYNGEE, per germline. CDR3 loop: CASSVDQYSNQPQHF. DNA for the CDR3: TGTGCCAGCAGCGTAGATCAGTATAGCAATCAGCCCCAGCATTTT.

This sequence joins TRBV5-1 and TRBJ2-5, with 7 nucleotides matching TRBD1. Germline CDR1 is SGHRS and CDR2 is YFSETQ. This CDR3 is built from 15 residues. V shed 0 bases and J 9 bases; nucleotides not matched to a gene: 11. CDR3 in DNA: TGCGCCAGCAGCTTGGATCCGGGACAGTCAGGGCCCCAGTACTTC. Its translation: CASSLDPGQSGPQYF.

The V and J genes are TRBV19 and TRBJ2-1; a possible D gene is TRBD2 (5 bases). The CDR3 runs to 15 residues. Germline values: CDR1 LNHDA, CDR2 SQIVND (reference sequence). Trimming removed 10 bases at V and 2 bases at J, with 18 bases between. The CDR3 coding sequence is TGTGCCACCCACCTGGGTCCGGGAACCTACAATGAGCAGTTCTTC. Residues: CATHLGPGTYNEQFF.

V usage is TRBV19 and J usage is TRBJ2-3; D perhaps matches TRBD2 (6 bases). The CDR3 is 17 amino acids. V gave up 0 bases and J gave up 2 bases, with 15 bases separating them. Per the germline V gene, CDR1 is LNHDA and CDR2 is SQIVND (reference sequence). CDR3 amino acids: CASSIDLEGTNTDTQYF. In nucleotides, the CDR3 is TGTGCCAGTAGTATAGATCTGGAGGGCACTAACACAGATACGCAGTATTTT.

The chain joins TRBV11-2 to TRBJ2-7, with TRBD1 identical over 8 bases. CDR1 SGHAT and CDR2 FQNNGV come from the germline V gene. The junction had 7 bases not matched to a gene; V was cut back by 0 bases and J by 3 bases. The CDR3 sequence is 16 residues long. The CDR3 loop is CASSLDMYGQGYEQYF. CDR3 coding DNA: TGTGCCAGCAGCTTAGATATGTACGGACAGGGCTACGAGCAGTACTTC. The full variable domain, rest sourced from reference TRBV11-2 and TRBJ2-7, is EAGVAQSPRYKIIEKRQSVAFWCNPISGHATLYWYQQILGQGPKLLIQFQNNGVVDDSQLPKDRFSAERLKGVDSTLKIQPAKLEDSAVYLCASSLDMYGQGYEQYFGPGTRLTVT.

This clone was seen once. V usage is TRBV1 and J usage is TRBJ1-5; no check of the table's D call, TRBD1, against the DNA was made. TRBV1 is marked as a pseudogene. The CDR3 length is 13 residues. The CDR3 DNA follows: TGCACCAGCAGCCAAGATTCACACAGGGCCCAGCATTTT. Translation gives CTSSQDSHRAQHF.

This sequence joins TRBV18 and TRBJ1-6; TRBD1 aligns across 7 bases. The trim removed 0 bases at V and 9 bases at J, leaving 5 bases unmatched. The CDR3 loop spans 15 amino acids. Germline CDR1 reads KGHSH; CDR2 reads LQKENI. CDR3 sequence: CASSPPTGSRSPLHF. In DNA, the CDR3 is TGTGCCAGCTCACCACCGACAGGGTCTCGTTCACCCCTCCACTTT. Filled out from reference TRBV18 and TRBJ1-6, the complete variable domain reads NAGVMQNPRHLVRRRGQEARLRCSPMKGHSHVYWYRQLPEEGLKFMVYLQKENIIDESGMPKERFSAEFPKEGPSILRIQQVVRGDSAAYFCASSPPTGSRSPLHFGNGTRLTVT.

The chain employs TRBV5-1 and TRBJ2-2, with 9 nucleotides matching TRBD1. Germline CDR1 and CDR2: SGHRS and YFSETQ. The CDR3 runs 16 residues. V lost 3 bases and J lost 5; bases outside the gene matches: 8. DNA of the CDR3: TGCGCCAGCAGCTATTCATCCGGGACAGGGACCGGGGAGCTGTTTTTT. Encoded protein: CASSYSSGTGTGELFF.

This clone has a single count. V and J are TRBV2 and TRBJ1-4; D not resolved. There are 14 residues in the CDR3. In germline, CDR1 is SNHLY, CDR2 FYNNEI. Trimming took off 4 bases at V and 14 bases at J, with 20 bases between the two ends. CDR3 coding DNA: TGTGCCAGCAGTGTTTCCGGTACAGCTATCCGCCTGTTTTTT. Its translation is CASSVSGTAIRLFF.

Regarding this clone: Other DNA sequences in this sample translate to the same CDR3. As DNA, the CDR3 is TGTGCCAGCAGCGTAGGGGCAGGAAATCAGCCCCAGCATTTT. Amino acid sequence: CASSVGAGNQPQHF. The chain is built from TRBV9 and TRBJ1-5; D is ambiguous. Trimming stripped 0 bases from V and 4 bases from J, with 8 bases between. There are 14 residues in the CDR3. Germline values: CDR1 SGDLS, CDR2 YYNGEE.

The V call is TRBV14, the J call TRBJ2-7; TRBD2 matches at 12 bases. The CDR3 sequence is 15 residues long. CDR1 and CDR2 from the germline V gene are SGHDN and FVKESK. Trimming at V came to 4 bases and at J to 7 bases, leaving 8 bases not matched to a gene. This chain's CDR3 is CASSLLAGGPQEQYF. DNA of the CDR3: TGTGCCAGCAGCCTCCTAGCGGGAGGGCCTCAGGAGCAGTACTTC.

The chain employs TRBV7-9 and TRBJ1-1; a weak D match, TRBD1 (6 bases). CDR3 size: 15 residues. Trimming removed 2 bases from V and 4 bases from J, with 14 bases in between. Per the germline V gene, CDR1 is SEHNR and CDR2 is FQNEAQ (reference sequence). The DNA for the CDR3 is TGTGCCAGCAGCTTACGAAACAGGGACACCACTGAAGCTTTCTTT. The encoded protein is CASSLRNRDTTEAFF.

DNA for the CDR3: TGTGCCAGCAGCCAATTTGGCAAGGAGACTATAGCCAAAAACATTCAGTACTTC. This translates into CASSQFGKETIAKNIQYF. The genes are TRBV3-1 (or the pseudogene TRBV3-2) and TRBJ2-4; tentatively, D is TRBD2 (5 bases). Germline values: CDR1 LGHDT, CDR2 YNNKEL (reference sequence). There are 18 residues in the CDR3. The ends were cut back, 2 bases at V and 0 bases at J, with 17 bases in the middle.

CDR3 sequence reads: CASSYRRDRFNEKLFF. The CDR3 bases are TGTGCCAGCAGTTACCGTAGGGACAGATTTAATGAAAAACTGTTTTTT. The gene calls are TRBV6-5 and TRBJ1-4; 7 nucleotides agree with TRBD1. Trimming removed 2 bases from V and 4 bases from J; junction bases left unmatched: 7. This CDR3 region has 16 residues. CDR1 and CDR2 (germline): MNHEY, SVGAGI.

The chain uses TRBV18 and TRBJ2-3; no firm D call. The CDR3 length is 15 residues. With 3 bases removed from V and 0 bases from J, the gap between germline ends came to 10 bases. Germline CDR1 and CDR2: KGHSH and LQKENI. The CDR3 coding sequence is TGTGCCAGCTCACCCCCGAGCCCAAGCACAGATACGCAGTATTTT. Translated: CASSPPSPSTDTQYF.